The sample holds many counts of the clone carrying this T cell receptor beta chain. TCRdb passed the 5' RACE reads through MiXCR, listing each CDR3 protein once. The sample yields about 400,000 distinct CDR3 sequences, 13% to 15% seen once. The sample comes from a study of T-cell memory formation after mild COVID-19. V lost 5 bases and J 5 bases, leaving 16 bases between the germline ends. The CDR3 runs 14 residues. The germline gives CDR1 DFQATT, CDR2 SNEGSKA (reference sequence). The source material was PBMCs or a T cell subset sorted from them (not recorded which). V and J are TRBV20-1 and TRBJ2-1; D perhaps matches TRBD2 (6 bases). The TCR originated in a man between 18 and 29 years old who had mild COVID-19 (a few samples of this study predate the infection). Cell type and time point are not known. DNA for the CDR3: TGCAGTGCTGTGGACTACCTCTTACACAATGAGCAGTTCTTC. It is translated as CSAVDYLLHNEQFF.